This T cell receptor (beta chain) was retrieved from a study of T cell repertoires in cytomegalovirus infection. Trimming left V 3 bases short and J 6 bases short, with 8 bases between. CDR1 GTSNPN and CDR2 SVGIG come from the germline V gene (reference sequence). This CDR3 comprises 11 residues. TCRdb recomputed calls from the reads with MiXCR, one row per CDR3 protein. Among about 270,000 distinct CDR3 sequences listed, less than 25% were seen once. This clonotype was observed a handful of times. The antigen is unknown. V gene TRBV30 combines with J gene TRBJ1-1; D is unresolved. The receptor was derived from a human donor in good health (CMV status not recorded). Some clones in this sample may be carry-over from other donors' samples. Sequencing was performed on cultured PBMCs, taken from culture after CMV antigen stimulation. The CDR3 sequence is CAWRISSEAFF. The CDR3 DNA reads as TGTGCCTGGAGAATTAGCTCTGAAGCTTTCTTT.